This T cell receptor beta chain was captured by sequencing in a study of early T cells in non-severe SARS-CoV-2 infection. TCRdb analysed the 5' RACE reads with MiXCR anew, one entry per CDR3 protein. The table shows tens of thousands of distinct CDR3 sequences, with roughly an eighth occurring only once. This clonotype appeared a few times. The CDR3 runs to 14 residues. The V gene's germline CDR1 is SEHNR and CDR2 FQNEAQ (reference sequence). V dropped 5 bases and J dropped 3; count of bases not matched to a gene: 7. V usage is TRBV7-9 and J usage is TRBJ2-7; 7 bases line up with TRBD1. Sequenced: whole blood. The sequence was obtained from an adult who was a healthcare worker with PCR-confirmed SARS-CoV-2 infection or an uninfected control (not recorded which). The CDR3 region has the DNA TGTGCCAGCAGCGTAGGGACAGTGATCTACGAGCAGTACTTC. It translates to CASSVGTVIYEQYF.